The T cell receptor beta chain under discussion was sequenced for a study of shared clonotypes between healthy human individuals. The method was immunoSEQ multiplex PCR; TCRdb's version includes in-frame clones alone and lacks a portion of them. The sample has approximately 2,200,000 clones; 93% are singletons. Terminally differentiated effector memory CD45RA+ cells were excluded from the naive CD8 cells, which were CD45RO-negative and positively selected for CCR7. Per germline, CDR1 MNHEY and CDR2 SVGAGI. The CDR3 is 14 amino acids. V lost 6 bases and J lost 0, with 11 bases in between. Sequenced input: naive CD8+ T cells from PBMCs. The sequence derives from a man between 18 and 29 years old in good health. Some clones in this sample may be carry-over from other donors' samples. The genes are TRBV6-5 and TRBJ1-2, with D perhaps TRBD1 (6 bases). Here the CDR3 DNA reads TGTGCCAGCAGGTCTAGGACAGCTAACTATGGCTACACCTTC. As protein: CASRSRTANYGYTF.